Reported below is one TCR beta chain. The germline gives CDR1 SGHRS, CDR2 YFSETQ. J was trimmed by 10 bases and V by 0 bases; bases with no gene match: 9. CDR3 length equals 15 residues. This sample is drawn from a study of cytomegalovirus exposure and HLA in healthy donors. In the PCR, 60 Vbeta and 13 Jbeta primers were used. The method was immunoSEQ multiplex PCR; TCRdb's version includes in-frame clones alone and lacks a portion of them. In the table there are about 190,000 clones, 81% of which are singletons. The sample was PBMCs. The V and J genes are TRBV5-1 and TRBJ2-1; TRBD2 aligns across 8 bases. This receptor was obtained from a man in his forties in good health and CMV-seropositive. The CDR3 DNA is TGCGCCAGCAGCTTGGATCTCCGCGGGGGGAACGAGCAGTTCTTC. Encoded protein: CASSLDLRGGNEQFF.